The T cell receptor beta chain under discussion was sequenced for a study of T-cell memory formation after mild COVID-19. Looking at the study overall: There were largely donor-specific TCR clusters. General study results and limits: Of the contracting clones, CD4+ ones lay mainly in CM and EM, and CD8+ ones in EMRA. Some clones that responded were present in memory (sampled pre-infection), which suggests cross-reactive memory joined.

This clonotype has a count of ten or more. Its antigen is still unknown. From 5'RACE with constant-segment primers came TCR alpha and TCR beta cDNA libraries that carried sample barcodes and UMIs. TCRdb used MiXCR to reprocess the 5' RACE reads, holding one entry per CDR3 protein. The sample holds about half a million distinct CDR3 sequences, over 15% seen once. The CDR3 loop spans 14 amino acids. V lost 5 bases and J lost 0, with 14 bases in between. Germline CDR1 DFQATT, CDR2 SNEGSKA (reference sequence). The sample taken for sequencing was PBMCs or a T cell subset sorted from them (not recorded which). This receptor was taken from an adult woman who had mild COVID-19 (a few samples of this study predate the infection). Cell type and time point are not known. The chain has TRBV20-1 and TRBJ2-7; the D gene could be TRBD1 or TRBD2 (5 bases each). This chain's CDR3 is CSAEGTSNSYEQYF. In nucleotides, the CDR3 is TGCAGTGCTGAAGGGACCTCCAACTCCTACGAGCAGTACTTC.